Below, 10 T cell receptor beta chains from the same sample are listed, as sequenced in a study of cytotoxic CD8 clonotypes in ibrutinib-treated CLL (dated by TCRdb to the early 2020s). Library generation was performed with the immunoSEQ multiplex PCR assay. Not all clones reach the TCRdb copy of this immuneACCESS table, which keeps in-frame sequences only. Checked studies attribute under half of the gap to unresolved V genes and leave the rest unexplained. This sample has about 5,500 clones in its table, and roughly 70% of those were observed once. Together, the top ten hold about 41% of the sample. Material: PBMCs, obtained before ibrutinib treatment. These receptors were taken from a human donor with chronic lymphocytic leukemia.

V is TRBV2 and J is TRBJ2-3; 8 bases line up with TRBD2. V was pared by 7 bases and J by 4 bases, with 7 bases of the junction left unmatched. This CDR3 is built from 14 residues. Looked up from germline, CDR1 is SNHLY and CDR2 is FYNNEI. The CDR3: CASIGTSVADTQYF. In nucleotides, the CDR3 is TGTGCCAGCATTGGGACTAGTGTAGCAGATACGCAGTATTTT.

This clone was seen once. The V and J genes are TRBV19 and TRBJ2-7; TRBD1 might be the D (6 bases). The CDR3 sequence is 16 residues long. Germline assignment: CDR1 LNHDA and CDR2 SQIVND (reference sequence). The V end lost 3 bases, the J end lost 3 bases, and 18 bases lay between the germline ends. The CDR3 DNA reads TGTGCCAGTAGTATCACCGTAATAGGGACATTCTACGAGCAGTACTTC. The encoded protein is CASSITVIGTFYEQYF.

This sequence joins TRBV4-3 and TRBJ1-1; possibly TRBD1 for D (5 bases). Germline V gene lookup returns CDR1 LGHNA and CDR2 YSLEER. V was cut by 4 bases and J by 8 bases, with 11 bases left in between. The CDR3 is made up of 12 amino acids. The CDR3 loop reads CASSPSGGEAFF. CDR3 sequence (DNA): TGCGCCAGCAGCCCTTCTGGGGGAGAAGCTTTCTTT.

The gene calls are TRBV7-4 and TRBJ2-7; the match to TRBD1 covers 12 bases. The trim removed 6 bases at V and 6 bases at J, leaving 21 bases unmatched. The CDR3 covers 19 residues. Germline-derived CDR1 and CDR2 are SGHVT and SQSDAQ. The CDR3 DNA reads TGTGCCAGCAGTGGCTCGGGACAGGGGGCCTTTCTGCCTACGGCCGAGCAGTACTTC. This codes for CASSGSGQGAFLPTAEQYF.

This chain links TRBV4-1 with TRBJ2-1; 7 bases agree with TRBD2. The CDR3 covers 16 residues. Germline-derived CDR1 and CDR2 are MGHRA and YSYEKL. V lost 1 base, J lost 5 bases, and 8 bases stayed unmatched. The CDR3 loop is CASSQGLSGGDNEQFF. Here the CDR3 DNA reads TGCGCCAGCAGCCAAGGGCTGAGTGGGGGGGACAATGAGCAGTTCTTC.

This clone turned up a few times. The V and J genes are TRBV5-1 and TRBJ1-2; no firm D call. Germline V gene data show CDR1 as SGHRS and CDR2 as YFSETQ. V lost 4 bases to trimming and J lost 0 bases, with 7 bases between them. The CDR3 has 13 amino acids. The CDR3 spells CASSPPANYGYTF. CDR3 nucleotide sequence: TGCGCCAGCAGCCCCCCTGCTAACTATGGCTACACCTTC.

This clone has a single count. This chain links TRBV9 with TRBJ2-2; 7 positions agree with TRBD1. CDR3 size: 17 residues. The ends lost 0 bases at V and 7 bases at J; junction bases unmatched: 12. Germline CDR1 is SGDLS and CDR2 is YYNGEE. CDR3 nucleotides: TGTGCCAGCAGCGTAGGTGGGACAGCCGGTTTGAGCGGGGAGCTGTTTTTT. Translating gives CASSVGGTAGLSGELFF.

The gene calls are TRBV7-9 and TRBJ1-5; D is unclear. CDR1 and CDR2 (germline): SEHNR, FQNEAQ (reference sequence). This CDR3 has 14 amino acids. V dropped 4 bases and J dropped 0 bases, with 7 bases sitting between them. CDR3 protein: CASSYGNSNQPQHF. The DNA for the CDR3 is TGTGCCAGCAGCTACGGCAATAGCAATCAGCCCCAGCATTTT.

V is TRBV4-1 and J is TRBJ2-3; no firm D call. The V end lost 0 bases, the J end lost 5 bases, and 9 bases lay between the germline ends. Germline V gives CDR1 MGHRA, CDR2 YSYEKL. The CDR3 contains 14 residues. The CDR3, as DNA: TGCGCCAGCAGCCAAGAAGGCCAGAGAGATACGCAGTATTTT. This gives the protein CASSQEGQRDTQYF.

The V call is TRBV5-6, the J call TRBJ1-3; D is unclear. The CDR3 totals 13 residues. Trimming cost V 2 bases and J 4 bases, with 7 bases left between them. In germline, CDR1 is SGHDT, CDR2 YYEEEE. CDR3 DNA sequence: TGTGCCAGCAGCTTCTTCTCGGGAAACACCATATATTTT. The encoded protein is CASSFFSGNTIYF.